These 29 T cell receptor beta chains originate from one sample sequenced in a study of T cell changes during pregnancy in multiple sclerosis. Data came from immunoSEQ multiplex PCR; TCRdb stores just in-frame clones and leaves some out. The table includes about 36,000 clones, roughly 93% detected once. The sample here was CD4+ T cells from peripheral blood mononuclear cells, taken in the first trimester of pregnancy. Receptor source: a female donor with multiple sclerosis, enrolled in a pregnancy study.

The V call is TRBV18, the J call TRBJ2-7; TRBD2 matches at 11 bases. In germline, CDR1 is KGHSH, CDR2 LQKENI. This CDR3 has 15 residues. J lost 2 bases, V lost 3 bases, and 3 bases had no gene match. For the CDR3, the DNA is TGTGCCAGCTCACCCCGACTAGCGGGGACCTACGAGCAGTACTTC. Translating gives CASSPRLAGTYEQYF.

The chain joins TRBV4-2 to TRBJ2-7; 11 nucleotides match TRBD1. Germline V gene lookup returns CDR1 LGHNA and CDR2 YNFKEQ. Trimming took 3 bases from V and 2 from J; bases not matched to a gene: 0. The CDR3 runs 14 residues. CDR3 bases: TGTGCCAGCAGCCAGGGACAGGGGGCCTACGAGCAGTACTTC. It codes for CASSQGQGAYEQYF.

The rearrangement links TRBV28 to TRBJ2-5; TRBD2 matches at 10 bases. The germline V gene encodes CDR1 MDHEN and CDR2 SYDVKM. V shed 3 bases and J 7 bases; nucleotides not matched to a gene: 11. The CDR3 extends over 16 amino acids. The CDR3, as DNA: TGTGCCAGCAGTTTTGTATCTAGCGGGAGTACTGGGACCCAGTACTTC. It specifies CASSFVSSGSTGTQYF.

The chain links TRBV28 to TRBJ2-7; tentative D call: TRBD1 (5 bases). The CDR3 is 14 amino acids. Trimming cost V 5 bases and J 1 base, with 12 bases left between them. Germline V CDR1 and CDR2: MDHEN, SYDVKM. Written as DNA, the CDR3 is TGTGCCAGCAGTCATATGGACAAATCCTACGAGCAGTACTTC. Translation gives CASSHMDKSYEQYF.

This chain uses TRBV7-9 with TRBJ2-7, with D perhaps TRBD1 (5 bases). Trimming removed 5 bases from V and 4 bases from J, with 18 bases in between. In germline, CDR1 is SEHNR, CDR2 FQNEAQ (reference sequence). This CDR3 contains 15 residues. As DNA, the CDR3 is TGTGCCAGCAGCCGACTGCAGGGCGTCCTTTACGAGCAGTACTTC. Protein product: CASSRLQGVLYEQYF.

The V and J genes are TRBV9 and TRBJ2-5, with 10 bases fitting TRBD2. This CDR3 spans 15 amino acids. Trimming removed 4 bases from V and 2 bases from J; junction bases left unmatched: 5. Germline V gene lookup returns CDR1 SGDLS and CDR2 YYNGEE. The chain's CDR3 is CASSQLAGLQETQYF. The CDR3 region has the DNA TGTGCCAGCAGCCAACTAGCGGGGCTACAAGAGACCCAGTACTTC.

V gene TRBV7-2 combines with J gene TRBJ2-7; perhaps TRBD2 as D (6 bases). Trimming took off 2 bases at V and 4 bases at J, with 12 bases between the two ends. Germline V gene lookup returns CDR1 SGHTA and CDR2 FQGNSA. The length of the CDR3 is 14 residues. CDR3 in DNA: TGTGCCAGCAGCTTAAAATACGGGAGTTACGAGCAGTACTTC. Encoded protein: CASSLKYGSYEQYF.

The chain links TRBV10-3 to TRBJ2-1; perhaps TRBD2 as D (5 bases). Trimming removed 6 bases from V and 3 bases from J, with 6 bases in between. CDR1 and CDR2 (germline): ENHRY, SYGVKD. CDR3 length: 12 residues. Here the CDR3 DNA reads TGTGCCATCAGCGGAGGCTACAATGAGCAGTTCTTC. This gives the protein CAISGGYNEQFF.

The chain uses TRBV5-1 and TRBJ1-1; TRBD1 matches 10 bases. This CDR3 has 17 residues. V lost 6 bases to trimming and J lost 0 bases; unmatched junction nucleotides: 11. Germline V gene data show CDR1 as SGHRS and CDR2 as YFSETQ. CDR3 sequence: CASKPGQGPPMNTEAFF. CDR3 sequence (DNA): TGCGCCAGCAAACCGGGACAGGGGCCCCCCATGAACACTGAAGCTTTCTTT.

The chain has TRBV5-4 and TRBJ2-1, with 9 bases fitting TRBD1. J gave up 4 bases and V 0 bases, and 2 bases lay outside the gene matches. The V gene's germline CDR1 is SGHNT and CDR2 YYREEE (reference sequence). CDR3 length equals 15 residues. The CDR3 bases are TGTGCCAGCAGCTTGGGACAGGGGGGATACAATGAGCAGTTCTTC. Protein sequence: CASSLGQGGYNEQFF.

This clone was recorded once. The rearrangement links TRBV19 to TRBJ2-6, with TRBD1 matching over 9 bases. The CDR3 has 17 amino acids. The germline gives CDR1 LNHDA, CDR2 SQIVND (reference sequence). The V segment lost 3 bases and the J segment 2 bases; nucleotides outside the gene matches: 5. The CDR3 spells CASSIGTGITGANVLTF. The CDR3 DNA sequence: TGTGCCAGTAGTATTGGGACAGGGATCACTGGGGCCAACGTCCTGACTTTC.

This chain joins TRBV6-5 and TRBJ2-3, with 8 nucleotides matching TRBD2. The trim removed 4 bases at V and 0 bases at J, leaving 6 bases unmatched. The CDR3 runs 16 residues. Germline assignment: CDR1 MNHEY and CDR2 SVGAGI. CDR3 residues: CASSFGGRPSTDTQYF. In nucleotides, the CDR3 is TGTGCCAGCAGTTTCGGCGGGAGGCCAAGCACAGATACGCAGTATTTT.

This clone showed up just a few times. In DNA form, the CDR3 reads TGCGCCAGCAGCTTGGAGCTCTTGGGCGCAACTAATGAAAAACTGTTTTTT. This gives the protein CASSLELLGATNEKLFF. The J gene is TRBJ1-4, the V gene TRBV5-1; unclear D gene. CDR3 length: 17 amino acids. CDR1 and CDR2 from the germline V gene are SGHRS and YFSETQ. V was cut by 0 bases and J by 0 bases, with 12 bases left in between.

Only one count was recorded for this clone. The CDR3 sequence: CASSKRGGEEETQYF. In DNA form, the CDR3 reads TGTGCCAGTAGTAAACGAGGGGGCGAAGAGGAGACCCAGTACTTC. This rearrangement joins TRBV19 to TRBJ2-5, with TRBD1 identical over 7 bases. Germline V lookup: CDR1 LNHDA, CDR2 SQIVND (reference sequence). CDR3 length equals 15 residues. With 4 bases clipped from V and 5 bases from J, the junction kept 10 bases outside the gene matches.

The V gene is TRBV29-1, the J gene TRBJ2-1, with 7 bases lining up with TRBD2. The CDR3 is 12 residues long. V lost 2 bases to trimming and J lost 14 bases; unmatched junction nucleotides: 9. The germline CDR1 and CDR2 sequences are SQVTM and ANQGSEA. CDR3 region: CSVELLGEGEFF. The CDR3, as DNA: TGCAGCGTTGAACTACTAGGGGAGGGAGAGTTCTTC.

The chain couples TRBV2 to TRBJ2-2, with TRBD2 identical over 10 bases. CDR1 and CDR2 (germline): SNHLY, FYNNEI. CDR3 length: 14 amino acids. With V trimmed by 5 bases and J by 7 bases, 4 bases remained unmatched. The CDR3 DNA reads TGTGCCAGCAGTCCTAGCGGGGGCGGCGGGGAGCTGTTTTTT. It translates to CASSPSGGGGELFF.

The chain is built from TRBV18 and TRBJ2-1; D remains unclear. This CDR3 is 13 amino acids long. V was cut by 0 bases and J by 2 bases, with 2 bases left in between. CDR1 KGHSH and CDR2 LQKENI come from the germline V gene. The CDR3 bases are TGTGCCAGCTCACCACCCACCTACAATGAGCAGTTCTTC. Its protein is CASSPPTYNEQFF.

The chain recombines TRBV7-9 with TRBJ1-3; 9 bases align to TRBD1. Germline CDR1 reads SEHNR; CDR2 reads FQNEAQ (reference sequence). The CDR3 contains 16 residues. V lost 5 bases, J lost 2 bases, and 7 bases stayed unmatched. In DNA, the CDR3 is TGTGCCAGCAGCAGTGGGGACAGGGTGACTGGAAACACCATATATTTT. Amino acids: CASSSGDRVTGNTIYF.

The gene calls are TRBV5-1 and TRBJ2-4; 9 nucleotides line up with TRBD1. The J segment lost 6 bases and the V segment lost 5 bases, leaving 9 bases of the junction unmatched. The CDR3 is 15 amino acids. CDR1 SGHRS and CDR2 YFSETQ come from the germline V gene. CDR3 in DNA: TGCGCCAGCAGTCGACCGGGACAGGGAATAAACATTCAGTACTTC. Protein sequence: CASSRPGQGINIQYF.

This sequence joins TRBV28 and TRBJ2-7, with 9 bases identical to TRBD1. Germline values: CDR1 MDHEN, CDR2 SYDVKM. The CDR3 has 15 residues. Unmatched junction bases numbered 8, after V lost 4 bases and J lost 4 bases. The CDR3 DNA sequence: TGTGCCAGCAGTTCTCGAGGGACAGGGTCGTACGAGCAGTACTTC. It codes for CASSSRGTGSYEQYF.

This chain connects TRBV10-3 to TRBJ2-3; 13 bases are shared with TRBD2. V was pared by 11 bases and J by 0 bases, with 2 bases of the junction left unmatched. Germline V lookup: CDR1 ENHRY, CDR2 SYGVKD. The length of the CDR3 is 14 residues. The CDR3 here is CAVGLAGSTDTQYF. For the CDR3, the DNA is TGTGCCGTGGGACTAGCGGGAAGCACAGATACGCAGTATTTT.

The V gene is TRBV7-6, the J gene TRBJ2-3; 7 nucleotides align to TRBD2. V gave up 4 bases and J gave up 5 bases; unmatched junction bases: 6. The CDR3 consists of 14 residues. Germline lookup yields CDR1 SGHVS and CDR2 FNYEAQ. The CDR3 DNA follows: TGTGCCAGCAGCTCAAGGACTAGTGGAGATACGCAGTATTTT. Amino acid sequence: CASSSRTSGDTQYF. The variable domain in full, completed from reference TRBV7-6 and TRBJ2-3, reads GAGVSQSPRYKVTKRGQDVALRCDPISGHVSLYWYRQALGQGPEFLTYFNYEAQQDKSGLPNDRFSAERPEGSISTLTIQRTEQRDSAMYRCASSSRTSGDTQYFGPGTRLTVL.

This chain uses TRBV2 with TRBJ2-3; 10 bases line up with TRBD2. Trimming cost V 10 bases and J 5 bases; bases outside gene matches: 3. The CDR3 has 12 residues. Germline V lookup: CDR1 SNHLY, CDR2 FYNNEI. The CDR3 region has the DNA TGTGCCACGAAGCGGGAGGGAGATACGCAGTATTTT. Translating gives CATKREGDTQYF.

The rearrangement joins TRBV7-2 to TRBJ1-4, with D maybe TRBD1 (6 bases). Per the germline V gene, CDR1 is SGHTA and CDR2 is FQGNSA. This CDR3 has 15 amino acids. Trimming stripped 4 bases from V and 5 bases from J, with 14 bases between. CDR3 in amino acids: CASSYTGTSNEKLFF. CDR3 in DNA: TGTGCCAGCAGCTACACCGGGACATCGAATGAAAAACTGTTTTTT.

The chain joins TRBV7-2 to TRBJ1-5, with 7 bases matching TRBD1. The CDR3 spans 14 residues. CDR1 is SGHTA and CDR2 is FQGNSA in the germline V gene. V was pared by 2 bases and J by 2 bases, with 0 bases of the junction left unmatched. DNA for the CDR3: TGTGCCAGCAGCTTAACAGGGGGCAATCAGCCCCAGCATTTT. Protein product: CASSLTGGNQPQHF.

CDR3 residues: CASSFQGVSTDTQYF. The CDR3 DNA is TGTGCCAGCAGCTTCCAGGGGGTGAGCACAGATACGCAGTATTTT. The chain couples TRBV7-3 to TRBJ2-3; 7 bases line up with TRBD1. Germline V gene lookup returns CDR1 SGHTA and CDR2 FQGTGA. V dropped 3 bases and J dropped 0; count of bases not matched to a gene: 3. This CDR3 region has 15 residues.

This clone was seen once. The rearrangement uses TRBV27 and TRBJ1-1, with D possibly being TRBD1 (5 bases). Germline-derived CDR1 and CDR2 are MNHEY and SMNVEV (reference sequence). Trimming pared 4 bases from V and 0 bases from J, leaving 9 bases between. The CDR3 spans 14 residues. The CDR3 region is CASSSDRVNTEAFF. In DNA, the CDR3 is TGTGCCAGCAGTTCAGACAGAGTGAACACTGAAGCTTTCTTT.

The chain employs TRBV2 and TRBJ2-3, with 7 bases fitting TRBD1. Germline-derived CDR1 and CDR2 are SNHLY and FYNNEI. CDR3 size: 16 residues. V lost 4 bases, J lost 1 base, and 8 bases stayed unmatched. The CDR3 nucleotides read TGTGCCAGCAGTGGTGGGGGACAGAGACGCACAGATACGCAGTATTTT. This sequence encodes CASSGGGQRRTDTQYF.

J is TRBJ2-3 and V is TRBV4-2; the D gene is possibly TRBD2 (7 bases). V lost 0 bases and J 5 bases, leaving 21 bases between the germline ends. From germline, CDR1 is LGHNA and CDR2 YNFKEQ. The CDR3 consists of 18 residues. DNA for the CDR3: TGTGCCAGCAGCCAAGATAGGGGGGGAACAGGATCTAAAGATACGCAGTATTTT. Its protein is CASSQDRGGTGSKDTQYF.